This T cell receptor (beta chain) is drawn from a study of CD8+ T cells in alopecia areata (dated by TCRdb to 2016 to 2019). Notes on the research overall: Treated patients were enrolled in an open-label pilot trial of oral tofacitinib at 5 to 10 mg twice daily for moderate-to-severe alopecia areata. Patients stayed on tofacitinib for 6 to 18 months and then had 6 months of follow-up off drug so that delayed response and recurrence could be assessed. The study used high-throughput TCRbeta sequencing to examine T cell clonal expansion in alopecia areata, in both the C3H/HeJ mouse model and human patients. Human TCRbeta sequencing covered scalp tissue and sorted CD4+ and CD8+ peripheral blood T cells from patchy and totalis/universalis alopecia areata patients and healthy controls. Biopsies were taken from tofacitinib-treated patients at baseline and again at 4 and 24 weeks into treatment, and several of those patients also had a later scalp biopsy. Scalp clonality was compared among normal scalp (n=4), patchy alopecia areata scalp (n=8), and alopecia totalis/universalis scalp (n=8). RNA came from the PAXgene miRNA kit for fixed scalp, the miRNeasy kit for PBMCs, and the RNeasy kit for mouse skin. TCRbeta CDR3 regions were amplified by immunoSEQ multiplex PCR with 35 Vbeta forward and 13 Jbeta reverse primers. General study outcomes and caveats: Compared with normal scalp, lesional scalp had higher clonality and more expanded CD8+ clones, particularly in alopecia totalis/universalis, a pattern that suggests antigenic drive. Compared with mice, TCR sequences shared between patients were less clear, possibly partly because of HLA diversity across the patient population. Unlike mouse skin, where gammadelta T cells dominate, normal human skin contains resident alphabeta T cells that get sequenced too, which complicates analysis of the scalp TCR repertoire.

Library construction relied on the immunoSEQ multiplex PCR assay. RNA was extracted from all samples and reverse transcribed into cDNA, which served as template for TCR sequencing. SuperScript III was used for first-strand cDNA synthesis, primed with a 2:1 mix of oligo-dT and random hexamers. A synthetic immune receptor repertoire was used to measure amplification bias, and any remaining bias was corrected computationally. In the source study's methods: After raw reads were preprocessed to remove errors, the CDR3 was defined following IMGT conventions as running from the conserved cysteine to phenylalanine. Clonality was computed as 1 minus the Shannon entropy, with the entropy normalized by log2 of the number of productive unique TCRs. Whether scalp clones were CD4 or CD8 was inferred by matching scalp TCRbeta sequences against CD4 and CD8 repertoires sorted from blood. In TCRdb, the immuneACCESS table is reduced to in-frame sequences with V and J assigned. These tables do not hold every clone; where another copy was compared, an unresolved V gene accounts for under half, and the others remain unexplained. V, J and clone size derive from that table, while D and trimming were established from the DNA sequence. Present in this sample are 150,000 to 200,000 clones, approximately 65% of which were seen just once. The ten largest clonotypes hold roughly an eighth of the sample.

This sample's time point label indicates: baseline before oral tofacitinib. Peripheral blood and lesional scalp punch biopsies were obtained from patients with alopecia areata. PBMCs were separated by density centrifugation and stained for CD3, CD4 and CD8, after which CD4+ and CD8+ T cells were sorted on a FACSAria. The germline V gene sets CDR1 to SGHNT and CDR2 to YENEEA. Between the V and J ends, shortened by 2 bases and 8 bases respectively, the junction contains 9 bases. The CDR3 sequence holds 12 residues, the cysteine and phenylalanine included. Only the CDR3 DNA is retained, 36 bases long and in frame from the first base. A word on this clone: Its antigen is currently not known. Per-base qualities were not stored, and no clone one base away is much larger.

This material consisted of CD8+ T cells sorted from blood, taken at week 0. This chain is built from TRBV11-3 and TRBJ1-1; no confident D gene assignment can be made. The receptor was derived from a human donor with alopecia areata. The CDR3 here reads CASSLRAREAFF. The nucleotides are TGTGCCAGCAGCTTAAGGGCCCGAGAAGCTTTCTTT.